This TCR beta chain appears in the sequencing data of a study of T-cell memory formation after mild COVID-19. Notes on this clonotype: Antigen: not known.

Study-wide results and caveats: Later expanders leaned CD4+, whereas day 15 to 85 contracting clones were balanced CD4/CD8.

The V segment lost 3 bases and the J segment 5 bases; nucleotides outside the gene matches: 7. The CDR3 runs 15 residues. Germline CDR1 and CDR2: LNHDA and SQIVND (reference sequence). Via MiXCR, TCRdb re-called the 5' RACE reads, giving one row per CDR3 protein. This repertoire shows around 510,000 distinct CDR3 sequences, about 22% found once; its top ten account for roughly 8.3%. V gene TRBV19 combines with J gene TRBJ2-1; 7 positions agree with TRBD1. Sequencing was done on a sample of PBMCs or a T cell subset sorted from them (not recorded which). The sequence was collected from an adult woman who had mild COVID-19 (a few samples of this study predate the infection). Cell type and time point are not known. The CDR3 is CASSMGSQGDNEQFF. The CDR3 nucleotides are TGTGCCAGTAGTATGGGGTCCCAGGGGGACAATGAGCAGTTCTTC.